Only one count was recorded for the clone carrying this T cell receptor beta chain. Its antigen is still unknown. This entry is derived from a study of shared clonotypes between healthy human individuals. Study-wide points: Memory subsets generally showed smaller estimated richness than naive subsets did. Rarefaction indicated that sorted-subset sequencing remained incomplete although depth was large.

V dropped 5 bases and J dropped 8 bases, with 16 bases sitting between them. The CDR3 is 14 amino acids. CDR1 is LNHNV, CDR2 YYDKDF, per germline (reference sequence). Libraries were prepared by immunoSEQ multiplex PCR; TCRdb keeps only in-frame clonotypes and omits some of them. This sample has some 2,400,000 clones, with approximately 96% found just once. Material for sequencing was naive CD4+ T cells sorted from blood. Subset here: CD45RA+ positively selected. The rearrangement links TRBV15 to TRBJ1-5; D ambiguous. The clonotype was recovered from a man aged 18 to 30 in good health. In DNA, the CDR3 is TGTGCCACCAGCGATCAATCGGTTTTAGAGCCCCAGCATTTT. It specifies CATSDQSVLEPQHF.